What follows describes a single TCR beta chain. This sample is drawn from a study of cytomegalovirus exposure and HLA in healthy donors. Primers: 60 Vbeta forward and 13 Jbeta reverse. Profiled with immunoSEQ multiplex PCR; TCRdb holds only in-frame clones, not every one. This sample has around 120,000 clones; 74% occur once, and the top ten carry roughly 10%. Unmatched junction bases numbered 2, after V lost 8 bases and J lost 0 bases. This CDR3 is 13 amino acids long. From germline, CDR1 is LNHNV and CDR2 YYDKDF (reference sequence). The specimen sequenced was PBMCs. The rearrangement joins TRBV15 to TRBJ1-2; 8 bases map to TRBD1. The receptor comes from a woman aged 45-65 years in good health and CMV-seropositive. This CDR3 reads CATRTGTNYGYTF. CDR3 in DNA: TGTGCCACCCGGACAGGGACTAACTATGGCTACACCTTC.